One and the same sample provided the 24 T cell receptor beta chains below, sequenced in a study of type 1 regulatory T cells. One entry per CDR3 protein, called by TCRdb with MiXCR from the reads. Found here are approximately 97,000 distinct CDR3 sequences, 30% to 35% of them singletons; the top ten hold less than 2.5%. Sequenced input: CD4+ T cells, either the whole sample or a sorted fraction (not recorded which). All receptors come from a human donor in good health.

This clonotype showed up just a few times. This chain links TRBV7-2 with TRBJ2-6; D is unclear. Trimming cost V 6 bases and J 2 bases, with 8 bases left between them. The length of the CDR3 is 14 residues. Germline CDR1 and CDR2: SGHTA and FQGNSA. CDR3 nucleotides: TGTGCCAGCAGTAGAGGCGCTGGGGCCAACGTCCTGACTTTC. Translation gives CASSRGAGANVLTF.

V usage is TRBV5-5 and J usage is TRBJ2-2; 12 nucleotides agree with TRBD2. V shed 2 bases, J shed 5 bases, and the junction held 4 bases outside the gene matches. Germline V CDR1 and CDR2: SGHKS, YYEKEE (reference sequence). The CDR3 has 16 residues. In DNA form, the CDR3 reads TGTGCCAGCAGCTTCGGACTAGCGGGACTTACCGGGGAGCTGTTTTTT. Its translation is CASSFGLAGLTGELFF.

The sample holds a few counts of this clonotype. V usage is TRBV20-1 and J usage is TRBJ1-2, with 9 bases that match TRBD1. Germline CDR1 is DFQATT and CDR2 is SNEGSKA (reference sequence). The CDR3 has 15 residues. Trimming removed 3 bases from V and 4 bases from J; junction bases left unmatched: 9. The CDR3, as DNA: TGCAGTGCTAGGGTCACAGGGGGCGCCGGCTATGGCTACACCTTC. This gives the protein CSARVTGGAGYGYTF.

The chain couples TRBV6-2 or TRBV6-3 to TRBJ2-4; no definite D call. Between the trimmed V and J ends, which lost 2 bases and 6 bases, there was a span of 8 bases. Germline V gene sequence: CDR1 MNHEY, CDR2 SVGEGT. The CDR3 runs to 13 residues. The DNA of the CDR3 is TGTGCCAGCAGTTACAGGGTTCTAAACATTCAGTACTTC. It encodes CASSYRVLNIQYF.

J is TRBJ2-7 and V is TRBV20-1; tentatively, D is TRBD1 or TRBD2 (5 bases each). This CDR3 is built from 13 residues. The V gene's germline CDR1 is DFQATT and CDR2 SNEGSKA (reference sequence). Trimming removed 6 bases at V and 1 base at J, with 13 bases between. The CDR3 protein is CSALRDLSYEQYF. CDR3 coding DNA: TGCAGTGCCTTACGGGACCTATCCTACGAGCAGTACTTC.

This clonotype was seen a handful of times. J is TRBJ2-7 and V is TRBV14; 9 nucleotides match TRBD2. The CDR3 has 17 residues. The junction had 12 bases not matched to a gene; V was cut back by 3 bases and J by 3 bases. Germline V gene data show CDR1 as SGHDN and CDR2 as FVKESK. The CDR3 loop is CASSHTYSGRFGYEQYF. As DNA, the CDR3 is TGTGCCAGCAGCCATACGTACAGCGGGAGGTTTGGCTACGAGCAGTACTTC.

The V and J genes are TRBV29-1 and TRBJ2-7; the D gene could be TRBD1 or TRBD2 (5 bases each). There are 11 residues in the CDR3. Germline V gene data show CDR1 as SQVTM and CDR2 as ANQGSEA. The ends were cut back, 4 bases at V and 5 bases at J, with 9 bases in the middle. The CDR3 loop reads CSVAQGDEQYF. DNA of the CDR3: TGCAGCGTTGCCCAGGGAGACGAGCAGTACTTC.

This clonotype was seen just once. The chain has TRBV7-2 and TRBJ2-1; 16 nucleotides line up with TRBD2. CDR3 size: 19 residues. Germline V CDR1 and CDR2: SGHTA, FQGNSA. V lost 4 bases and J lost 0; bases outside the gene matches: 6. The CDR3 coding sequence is TGTGCCAGCAGCTCGGGACTAGCGGGAGGGTTTTTCTCCTACAATGAGCAGTTCTTC. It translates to CASSSGLAGGFFSYNEQFF.

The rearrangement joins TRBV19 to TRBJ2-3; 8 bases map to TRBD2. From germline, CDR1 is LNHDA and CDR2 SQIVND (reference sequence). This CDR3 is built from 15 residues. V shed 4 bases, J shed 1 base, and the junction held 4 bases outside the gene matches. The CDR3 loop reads CASSTGGRRTDTQYF. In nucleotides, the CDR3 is TGTGCCAGTAGTACGGGGGGGAGACGCACAGATACGCAGTATTTT.

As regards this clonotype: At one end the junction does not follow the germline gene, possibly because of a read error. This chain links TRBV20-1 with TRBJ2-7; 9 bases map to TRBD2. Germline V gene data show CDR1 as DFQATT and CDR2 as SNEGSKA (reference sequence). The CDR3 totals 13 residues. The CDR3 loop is CSAGEREDYEQYF. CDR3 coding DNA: TGCAGTGCTGGAGAGCGGGAGGACTACGAGCAGTACTTC.

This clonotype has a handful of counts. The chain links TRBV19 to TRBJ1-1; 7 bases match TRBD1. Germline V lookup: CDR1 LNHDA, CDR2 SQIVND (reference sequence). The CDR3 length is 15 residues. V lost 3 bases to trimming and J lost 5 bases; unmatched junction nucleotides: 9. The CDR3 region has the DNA TGTGCCAGTAGTATCGCGACAGGGCTGGGGACTGAAGCTTTCTTT. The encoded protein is CASSIATGLGTEAFF.

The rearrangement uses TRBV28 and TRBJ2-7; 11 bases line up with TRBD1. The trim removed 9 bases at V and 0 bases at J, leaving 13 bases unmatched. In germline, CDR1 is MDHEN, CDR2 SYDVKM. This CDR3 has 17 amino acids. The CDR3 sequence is CASSIKPGQGGSYEQYF. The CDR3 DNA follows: TGTGCCAGTTCCATAAAACCGGGACAGGGGGGCTCCTACGAGCAGTACTTC.

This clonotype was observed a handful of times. CDR3 DNA: TGTGCCAGCAGCCCGTGGGACCGCCCACACACCTTC. This encodes CASSPWDRPHTF. The V call is TRBV5-6, the J call TRBJ1-2; tentatively, D is TRBD1 (5 bases). The CDR3 is made up of 12 amino acids. With 4 bases removed from V and 12 bases from J, the gap between germline ends came to 16 bases. Germline-derived CDR1 and CDR2 are SGHDT and YYEEEE.

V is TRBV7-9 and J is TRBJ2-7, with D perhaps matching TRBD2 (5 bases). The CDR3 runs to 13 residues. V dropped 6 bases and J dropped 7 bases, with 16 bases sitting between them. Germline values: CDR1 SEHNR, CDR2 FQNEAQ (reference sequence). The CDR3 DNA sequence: TGTGCCAGCAGACGCGTCTCTGGGGAGGAGCAGTACTTC. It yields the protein CASRRVSGEEQYF.

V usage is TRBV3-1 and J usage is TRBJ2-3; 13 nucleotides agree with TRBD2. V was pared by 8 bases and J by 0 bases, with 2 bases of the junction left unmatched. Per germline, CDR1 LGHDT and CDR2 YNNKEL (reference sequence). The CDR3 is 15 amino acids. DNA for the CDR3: TGTGCCAGCGGGGGACTAGCGGGAAGCACAGATACGCAGTATTTT. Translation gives CASGGLAGSTDTQYF.

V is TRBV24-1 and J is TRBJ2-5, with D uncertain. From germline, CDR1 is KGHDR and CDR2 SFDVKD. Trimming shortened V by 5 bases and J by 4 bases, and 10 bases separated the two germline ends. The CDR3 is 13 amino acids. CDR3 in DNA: TGTGCCACCAGTGCCTCCGGGCCAGAGACCCAGTACTTC. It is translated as CATSASGPETQYF.

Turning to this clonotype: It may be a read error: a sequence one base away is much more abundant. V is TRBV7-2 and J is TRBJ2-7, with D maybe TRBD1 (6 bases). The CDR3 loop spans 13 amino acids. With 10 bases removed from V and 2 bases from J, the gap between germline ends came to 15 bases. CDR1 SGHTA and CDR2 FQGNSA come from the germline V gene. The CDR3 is CATAKDRTYEQYF. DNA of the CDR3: TGTGCCACCGCGAAGGACAGAACCTACGAGCAGTACTTC.

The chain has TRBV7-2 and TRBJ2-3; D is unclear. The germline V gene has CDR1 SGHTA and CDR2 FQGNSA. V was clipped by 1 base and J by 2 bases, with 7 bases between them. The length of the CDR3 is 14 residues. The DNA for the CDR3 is TGTGCCAGCAGCTTAGAGGGTTTCACAGATACGCAGTATTTT. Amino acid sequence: CASSLEGFTDTQYF.

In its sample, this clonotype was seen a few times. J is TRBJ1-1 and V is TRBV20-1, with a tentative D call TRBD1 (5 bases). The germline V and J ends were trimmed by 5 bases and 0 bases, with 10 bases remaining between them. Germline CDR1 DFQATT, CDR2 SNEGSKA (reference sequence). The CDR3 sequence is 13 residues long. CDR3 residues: CSARPTVNTEAFF. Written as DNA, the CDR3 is TGCAGTGCTCGCCCGACAGTGAACACTGAAGCTTTCTTT.

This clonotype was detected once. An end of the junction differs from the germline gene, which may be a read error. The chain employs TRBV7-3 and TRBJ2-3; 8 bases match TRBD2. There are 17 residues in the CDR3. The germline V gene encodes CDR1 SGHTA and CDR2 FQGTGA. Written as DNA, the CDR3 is TGTGCCCGCAGCTTTAGGGGAGCGGGAGAAGGTGCAGATACGCAGTATTTT. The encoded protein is CARSFRGAGEGADTQYF.

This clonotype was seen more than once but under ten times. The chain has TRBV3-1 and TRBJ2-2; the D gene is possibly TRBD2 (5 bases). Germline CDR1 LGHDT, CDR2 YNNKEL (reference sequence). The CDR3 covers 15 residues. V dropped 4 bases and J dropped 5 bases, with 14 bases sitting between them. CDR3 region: CASSLSVARTGELFF. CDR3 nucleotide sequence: TGTGCCAGCAGCCTCTCGGTAGCGCGGACCGGGGAGCTGTTTTTT.

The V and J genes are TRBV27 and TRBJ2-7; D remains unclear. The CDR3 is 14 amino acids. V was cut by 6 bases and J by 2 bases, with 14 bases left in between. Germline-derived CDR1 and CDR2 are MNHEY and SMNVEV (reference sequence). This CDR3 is CASRSDTRTYEQYF. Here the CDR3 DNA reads TGTGCCAGCAGGTCAGACACACGGACCTACGAGCAGTACTTC.

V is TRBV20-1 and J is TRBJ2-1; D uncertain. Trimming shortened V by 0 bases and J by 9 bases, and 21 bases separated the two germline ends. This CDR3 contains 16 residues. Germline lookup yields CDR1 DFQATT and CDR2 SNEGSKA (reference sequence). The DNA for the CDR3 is TGCAGTGCTAGAGAGGGTTTCTTTGGGGTTGGATCTGAGCAGTTCTTC. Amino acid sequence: CSAREGFFGVGSEQFF.

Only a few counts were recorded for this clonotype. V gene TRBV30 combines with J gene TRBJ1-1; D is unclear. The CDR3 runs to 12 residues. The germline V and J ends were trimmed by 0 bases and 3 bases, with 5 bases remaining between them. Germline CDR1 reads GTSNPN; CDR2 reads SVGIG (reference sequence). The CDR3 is CAWSVWDTEAFF. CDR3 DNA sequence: TGTGCCTGGAGTGTTTGGGACACTGAAGCTTTCTTT.